A selection of T cell receptor beta chains follows, all from one sample in a study of identical twins. Each CDR3 protein is one row after TCRdb ran MiXCR on the 5' RACE reads. The sample yields 1.5 million or so distinct CDR3 sequences, around a third seen once. The specimen was cord blood. Receptors were obtained from a newborn girl in good health. CDR3s include the opening cysteine and the closing phenylalanine or tryptophan. D genes are given only for firm matches. Only part of the rows carry a size: once, few, many, or a class if the clone is expanded.

length	V	size	J	D	DNA	CDR3
13	TRBV20-1	few	TRBJ1-4	-	TGCAGTGCTTTTCCTGCGGGCGACGAAAAACTGTTTTTT	CSAFPAGDEKLFF
14	TRBV5-1	few	TRBJ2-7	-	TGCGCCAGCAGCTCCCGGGACACTTCCTACGAGCAGTACTTC	CASSSRDTSYEQYF
14	TRBV5-1	-	TRBJ1-4	-	TGCGCCAGCAGCTTGTCCGACTCGGGGGAAAAACTGTTTTTT	CASSLSDSGEKLFF
17	TRBV6-5	-	TRBJ2-5	-	TGTGCCAGCAGTTACCTCCGGACGTTTGGGGGGCAAGAGACCCGGTACTTC	CASSYLRTFGGQETRYF
14	TRBV6-1	-	TRBJ1-2	TRBD1	TGTGCCAGCCGACCAACAGGGGTCGGCGGCGGCTACACCTTC	CASRPTGVGGGYTF
16	TRBV2	-	TRBJ2-3	-	TGTGCCGGCTCCCTCCTACGCGGTTCTAGCACAGATACGCAGTATTTT	CAGSLLRGSSTDTQYF
17	TRBV10-3	-	TRBJ2-7	-	TGTGCCATCAGTGAGTCGAATAGGGCCAGCTCCTACAATGAGCAGTACTTC	CAISESNRASSYNEQYF
14	TRBV3-1	-	TRBJ1-2	TRBD1	TGTGCCAGCAGCCACACGACAGGGGACTATGGCTACACCTTC	CASSHTTGDYGYTF
15	TRBV20-1	few	TRBJ1-5	-	TGCAGTGCTAGACGACAGGAATGGGGCAATCAGCCCCAGCATTTT	CSARRQEWGNQPQHF
12	TRBV30	-	TRBJ2-7	-	TGTGCCCGGCTCCATGGGACCTACGAGCAGTACTTC	CARLHGTYEQYF
15	TRBV3-1	-	TRBJ2-7	TRBD1	TGTGCCAGCAGCCAAGGCCCCGGACAGGGTGAGGCCCAGTACTTC	CASSQGPGQGEAQYF
14	TRBV20-1	-	TRBJ1-1	-	TGCAGTGCGGGCACACAGGGATCGGACACTGAAGCTTTCTTT	CSAGTQGSDTEAFF
14	TRBV20-1	few	TRBJ2-5	-	TGCAGTGCTAGAGATACACTTCAGGGAGAGACCCAGTACTTC	CSARDTLQGETQYF
14	TRBV28	few	TRBJ2-2	-	TGTGCCAGCAGTTTCGGAGGCGACACCGGGGAGCTGTTTTTT	CASSFGGDTGELFF
15	TRBV30	-	TRBJ1-5	TRBD1	TGTGCCTTTAGCTCTAGGGGACAGGGCAATCAGCCCCAGCATTTT	CAFSSRGQGNQPQHF
20	TRBV20-1	-	TRBJ2-1	TRBD2	TGCAGTGCTAGCCAGGGACTAGCGGGGGGGACCTTTAAGTCCTACAATGAGCAGTTCTTC	CSASQGLAGGTFKSYNEQFF
18	TRBV7-2	few	TRBJ2-5	TRBD2	TGTGCCAGCAGTCCCCCATTTCTCCGGGGAGGGTTAGGGAATGAGCAGTACTTC	CASSPPFLRGGLGNEQYF
12	TRBV15	-	TRBJ1-5	-	TGTGCCACATCCCCCGAGGTTGGGCCCCAGCATTTT	CATSPEVGPQHF
16	TRBV5-1	-	TRBJ2-3	-	TGCGCCAGCAGCTTGGAGGTTGGCGGGGGCACAGATACGCAGTATTTT	CASSLEVGGGTDTQYF
16	TRBV3-1	few	TRBJ2-1	-	-	CASSQDQVAGGALEFF
15	TRBV12-3/TRBV12-4	-	TRBJ2-1	-	TGTGCCAGCAGTTTGTTTGGGCTCCGATACAATGAGCAGTTCTTC	CASSLFGLRYNEQFF
15	TRBV5-1	-	TRBJ2-3	-	TGCGCCAGCAGCTTGGCGACACAGAAAGGGGATACGCAGTATTTT	CASSLATQKGDTQYF
17	TRBV20-1	-	TRBJ2-1	-	TGCAGTGCTAGTGTGAGCGTTAGTGGCAGGGCTCTTCGCGATCAGTTCTTC	CSASVSVSGRALRDQFF
16	TRBV15	-	TRBJ2-1	-	TGTGCCACCAGCATCGAACTAGTTTCCCTCTGCAATGAGCAGTTCTTC	CATSIELVSLCNEQFF
13	TRBV27	-	TRBJ1-2	-	TGTGCCAGCAGTTTATCGAGGGGGTCGAGCTACACCTTC	CASSLSRGSSYTF
15	TRBV20-1	many	TRBJ2-7	-	TGCAGTGCTAGACTGGGGCCTAGAAACTCCTACGAGCAGTACTTC	CSARLGPRNSYEQYF
13	TRBV20-1	-	TRBJ2-3	-	TGCAGTGCTACTTACAGATTCACAGATACGCAGTATTTT	CSATYRFTDTQYF
14	TRBV20-1	-	TRBJ1-2	-	TGCAGTGCTAGAGATTCGGGCAAGAGCTATGGCTACACCTTC	CSARDSGKSYGYTF
14	TRBV5-1	-	TRBJ1-1	-	TGCGCCAGCAGCTTTCGGGCAACGAACACTGAAGCTTTCTTT	CASSFRATNTEAFF
17	TRBV27	-	TRBJ2-1	TRBD2	TGTGCCAGCAGTTCTACCCCCATCACGGGACTACACAATGAGCAGTTCTTC	CASSSTPITGLHNEQFF
15	TRBV27	few	TRBJ1-2	TRBD1	TGTGCCAGCAGTCGGGACAGGGAGGGCCTCTATGGCTACACCTTC	CASSRDREGLYGYTF
17	TRBV14	-	TRBJ2-1	TRBD2	TGTGCCAGCAGCCAAGATTACGGACTAGCGGCCTACAATGAGCAGTTCTTC	CASSQDYGLAAYNEQFF
16	TRBV20-1	-	TRBJ2-3	TRBD2	TGCAGTGCGAGAGTTTCCAAAGGACTAGCGGAAGATACGCAGTATTTT	CSARVSKGLAEDTQYF
17	TRBV28	-	TRBJ2-2	TRBD2	TGTGCCAGCAGTTTCATGATCGGGAGGACGAACACCGGGGAGCTGTTTTTT	CASSFMIGRTNTGELFF
13	TRBV12-3/TRBV12-4	few	TRBJ2-5	-	TGTGCCAGCAGTTTAGGCGTTTCGGGGACCCAGTACTTC	CASSLGVSGTQYF
15	TRBV4-1	-	TRBJ2-3	TRBD2	TGCGCCAGCAGCCAAGATTCGCGGGGGGAAAATACGCAGTATTTT	CASSQDSRGENTQYF
13	TRBV4-2	many	TRBJ2-1	-	TGTGCCAGCAGCCAGCCTAGCGTGGATGAGCAGTTCTTC	CASSQPSVDEQFF
13	TRBV7-9	few	TRBJ2-3	-	TGTGCCAGCAGCTCGAACCTAGGGGATACGCAGTATTTT	CASSSNLGDTQYF
16	TRBV7-6	-	TRBJ2-2	-	TGTGCCAGCAGCTTAGTTCCAGGGCCGAACACCGGGGAGCTGTTTTTT	CASSLVPGPNTGELFF
17	TRBV28	-	TRBJ2-3	TRBD2	TGTGCCGGCAGTCTTATCTCTAGCGGGAGGCCCACAGATACGCAGTATTTT	CAGSLISSGRPTDTQYF
15	TRBV20-1	-	TRBJ1-6	-	TGCAGTGCCAGAGGTCAGGGGCGCGGTAATTCACCCCTCCACTTT	CSARGQGRGNSPLHF
16	TRBV25-1	few	TRBJ1-4	-	TGTGCCAGCAGTGGATCCTTTACGGGGGCTAATGAAAAACTGTTTTTT	CASSGSFTGANEKLFF
12	TRBV7-9	few	TRBJ2-1	-	TGTGCCAGCAGCCCTTTCAGGGGTGAGCAGTTCTTC	CASSPFRGEQFF
14	TRBV20-1	-	TRBJ2-5	TRBD2	TGCAGTGCCTTGGGACTAGCGGGTCCCAATGAGCAGTACTTC	CSALGLAGPNEQYF
13	TRBV7-9	-	TRBJ2-7	TRBD2	TGTGCCAGCAGCCCCGGGACTAGCGCCGAGCAGTACTTC	CASSPGTSAEQYF
16	TRBV5-1	-	TRBJ2-1	TRBD2	TGCGCCAGCAGCTTGGCCGGCGGGGGGGCTTACAATGAGCAGTTCTTC	CASSLAGGGAYNEQFF